This T cell receptor (beta chain) was documented in a study of blood T cell repertoires in COVID-19. Whole-study context: Sources were T cells, B-cell-depleted T cells, or PBMCs; the material itself was cDNA or gDNA.

This CDR3 region has 15 residues. V lost 2 bases to trimming and J lost 2 bases, with 12 bases between them. Germline V CDR1 and CDR2: SEHNR, FQNEAQ (reference sequence). In the original processing: It was from reference gene primer amplification that nucleated cell counts were estimated. The data were produced by immunoSEQ multiplex PCR, yet TCRdb's version contains in-frame clones alone and is incomplete. D and trimming were read from the DNA, whereas the V and J calls and clone size are those reported in that table. The table has 90,000 to 120,000 clones, roughly 80% seen once. The sequenced sample consisted of peripheral blood. This TCR was sampled from a man in his 60s with acute or convalescent COVID-19. The chain joins TRBV7-9 to TRBJ1-1; D is undetermined. DNA of the CDR3: TGTGCCAGCAGCTTAATCGGAGTTCTTAACACTGAAGCTTTCTTT. Protein sequence: CASSLIGVLNTEAFF.